This T cell receptor (beta chain) was obtained from a study of OX40 agonist ivuxolimab in advanced cancers. About the study: Of mixed ages from about 20 to 90 and averaging around 60 years, the group was over 80% male.

The study's findings and limits: Relative to CD4+ cells, CD8+ T cells on average had more expanded clones.

A word on this clone: Its antigen is still unknown.

The CDR3 runs 15 residues. V was shortened by 5 bases and J by 4 bases, with 16 bases between the two germline ends. Germline CDR1 SGHVS, CDR2 FNYEAQ. The data were produced by immunoSEQ multiplex PCR, yet TCRdb's version contains in-frame clones alone and is incomplete. Among tens of thousands of clones, about 90% were seen once, and the ten largest hold roughly 0.5%. The rearrangement uses TRBV7-6 and TRBJ2-3; tentative D call: TRBD2 (6 bases). The sequences come from CD4+ or CD8+ T cells sorted from blood, collected in a trial of the OX40 agonist ivuxolimab. The clonotype originates from an adult with an advanced solid tumor such as melanoma, head and neck, liver or kidney cancer. The CDR3 DNA reads as TGTGCCAGCAGCCCCGAGGGCGGGAACTCAGATACGCAGTATTTT. Residues: CASSPEGGNSDTQYF.